This T cell receptor (beta chain) came from a study of graft-versus-host responses after intestinal transplantation. This clone was detected only once. Its antigen is still unknown. The method was immunoSEQ multiplex PCR; TCRdb's version includes in-frame clones alone and lacks a portion of them. The data contain some 120,000 clones, 85% to 95% of them singletons. The sample here was unstimulated CD4+ T cells sorted from spleen or lymph node cells, taken before intestinal transplant. This clonotype originated in a human donor who received an intestinal transplant.

CDR3 in amino acids: CASSLAPGTVPYEQYF. The CDR3 nucleotides read TGCGCCAGCAGCTTGGCCCCCGGGACAGTCCCCTACGAGCAGTACTTC. The chain combines TRBV5-1 with TRBJ2-7, with 7 bases fitting TRBD1. Germline assignment: CDR1 SGHRS and CDR2 YFSETQ. There are 16 residues in the CDR3. V lost 0 bases to trimming and J lost 2 bases; unmatched junction nucleotides: 8.